This is a list of T cell receptor beta chains from one sample in a study of blood T cell repertoires in COVID-19. The repertoire was sequenced with immunoSEQ multiplex PCR; TCRdb's copy has only in-frame clones and lacks some. The sample lists a few hundred thousand clones; nearly 90% were seen once. The material sequenced was peripheral blood. The receptor source for this set is a woman in her thirties or forties with COVID-19, enrolled during active disease. Each CDR3 is given with its conserved first and last residue. The D gene is left open where the match is weak. Rows may omit the clone size; those that give it use once, few, many or a size class.

cdr3_nt | cdr3_aa | v_call | d_call | j_call | clone_size
TGTGCCAGCAGCCAAGCCGACAGGGGAATTGAGGTGAACACTGAAGCTTTCTTT | CASSQADRGIEVNTEAFF | TRBV3-1/TRBV3-2 | TRBD1 | TRBJ1-1 | once
TGTGCCAGCAGTCTCCTACCGGGACAGGGGGTGGTTTTT | CASSLLPGQGVVF | TRBV27 | TRBD1 | TRBJ1-4 | NA
TGTGCCCACGGCAGGGATGAGCAGTTCTTC | CAHGRDEQFF | TRBV28 | NA | TRBJ2-1 | NA
TGTGCTAGCAGCTTAGGCAGCGGTTCCACAGATACGCAGTATTTT | CASSLGSGSTDTQYF | TRBV7-7 | NA | TRBJ2-3 | NA
TGCGCCAGCAGCCAAGCAGGGGCTAACTATGGCTACACCTTC | CASSQAGANYGYTF | TRBV4-3 | NA | TRBJ1-2 | NA
TGTGCCAGTAGTCCACACAGGGGTGGGACCGGGGAGCTGTTTTTT | CASSPHRGGTGELFF | TRBV19 | TRBD1 | TRBJ2-2 | NA
TGTGCCATCAGTGAGATTCTGACCCAGGGACTCAATCAGCCCCAGCATTTT | CAISEILTQGLNQPQHF | TRBV10-3 | NA | TRBJ1-5 | NA
TGTGCCAGCAGCCCCTTCGAGACAGCGAACACTGAAGCTTTCTTT | CASSPFETANTEAFF | TRBV14 | NA | TRBJ1-1 | NA
TGTGCCAGTAGTATAGTGACAGGAGGCTACACCTTC | CASSIVTGGYTF | TRBV19 | NA | TRBJ1-2 | once
TGTGCCAGCAGTGAACGTCCTAACTATGGCTACACCTTC | CASSERPNYGYTF | TRBV6-1 | NA | TRBJ1-2 | NA
TGTGCCAGTAGTATAGGGGGACAGCAAGAGACCCAGTACTTC | CASSIGGQQETQYF | TRBV19 | TRBD1 | TRBJ2-5 | once
TGCAGTGCCGCCCGGGTGGAAGCTTTCTTT | CSAARVEAFF | TRBV20-1 | NA | TRBJ1-1 | NA
TGTGCCAGCAGCTTAGGGGCTAGCGGTCGCACAGATACGCAGTATTTT | CASSLGASGRTDTQYF | TRBV11-2 | TRBD2 | TRBJ2-3 | NA
TGTGCCAGCAGTTTCCTTACTGTGACAGGACGAAACGAGCAGTACTTC | CASSFLTVTGRNEQYF | TRBV28 | NA | TRBJ2-7 | NA
TGTGCCAGCAGCGTAGGATCTTGGGCAGGACTTAGGACGAACAACGAGCAGTACTTC | CASSVGSWAGLRTNNEQYF | TRBV9 | NA | TRBJ2-7 | NA
TGTGCCAGTAGTATCACAGGACGCGAGCAGTACTTC | CASSITGREQYF | TRBV19 | NA | TRBJ2-7 | few
TGCGCCAGCAGCCAGGGGGGGACAGGCTATAATTCACCCCTCCACTTT | CASSQGGTGYNSPLHF | TRBV4-3 | TRBD1 | TRBJ1-6 | NA
TGTGCCAGCAGTTACGTGGGACAGGCTAATGGCTACACCTTC | CASSYVGQANGYTF | TRBV6-6 | TRBD1 | TRBJ1-2 | once
TGCGCCAGCAGCCAAGATCCGGCAGGCCCAAGCTCTGGGGCCAACGTCCTGACTTTC | CASSQDPAGPSSGANVLTF | TRBV4-3 | NA | TRBJ2-6 | NA
TGTGCCAGCAGCCCCCCCTCTCTACTCGACAGTTACTATGGCTACACCTTC | CASSPPSLLDSYYGYTF | TRBV3-1/TRBV3-2 | NA | TRBJ1-2 | NA
TGTGCCAGCAGCTTAGGAGCCCGAGGGTCGGTCGGTGAAAAACTGTTTTTT | CASSLGARGSVGEKLFF | TRBV11-2 | NA | TRBJ1-4 | once
TGTGCCAGCTCACCGGGACCGGGAGCTAACACCATATATTTT | CASSPGPGANTIYF | TRBV18 | NA | TRBJ1-3 | NA
TGCGCCAGCAGCTTGGCAATGTTGGGGCGCGAAAAACTGTTTTTT | CASSLAMLGREKLFF | TRBV5-1 | NA | TRBJ1-4 | once
TGTGCCAGCAGCGTCGGACAGGGTGGCAATCAGCCCCAGCATTTT | CASSVGQGGNQPQHF | TRBV9 | TRBD1 | TRBJ1-5 | once
TGTGCCAGCAGTTTTAGCTCCTATAATTCACCCCTCCACTTT | CASSFSSYNSPLHF | TRBV28 | NA | TRBJ1-6 | NA